This T cell receptor (beta chain) was recorded in a study of glioma-infiltrating T cells. TCR alpha and beta CDR3 regions were amplified from RNA using iRepertoire nested multiplex PCR. TCRdb itself ran the multiplex PCR reads through MiXCR, one entry per CDR3 protein. The data hold about 140,000 distinct CDR3 sequences, with roughly two fifths observed a single time. This TCR came from a human donor with low-grade glioma or glioblastoma, undergoing nonglioma brain surgery, or in good health (not recorded which). The sequencing input was glioma tissue, nonneoplastic brain tissue, or PBMCs (not recorded which).

In DNA form, the CDR3 reads TGTGCCAGCAGTCCAGGACTAGCGTGCCTTTACAATGAGCAGTTCTTC. Its protein product is CASSPGLACLYNEQFF. This chain joins TRBV27 and TRBJ2-1, with TRBD2 matching 9 bases. Per the germline V gene, CDR1 is MNHEY and CDR2 is SMNVEV (reference sequence). V trimming: 5 bases; J trimming: 4 bases; junction bases outside the gene matches: 9. The CDR3 is 16 amino acids.